This entry is about one T cell receptor beta chain. The entry originates in a study of blood T cell repertoires in COVID-19. Study overall: The United States, Italy and Spain provided the acute and convalescent COVID-19 samples. In each case, the material was cDNA or gDNA derived from T cells, B-cell-depleted T cells, or PBMCs.

In the original workflow: Researchers report that nucleated cell counts were estimated from reference gene primer amplification. TCRdb's table, derived via immunoSEQ multiplex PCR, lists solely in-frame clones and lacks some. That table supplies the V and J calls and clone size; D and trimming were determined from the DNA. The sample shows 130,000 or so clones, about 91% of them seen only once. This CDR3 is built from 15 residues. The V end lost 4 bases, the J end lost 4 bases, and 17 bases lay between the germline ends. Germline V gene data show CDR1 as SGHRS and CDR2 as YFSETQ. The chain has TRBV5-1 and TRBJ1-2; D remains unclear. The TCR was taken from a man aged 45-65 years with acute or convalescent COVID-19. Sequencing used peripheral blood. DNA for the CDR3: TGCGCCAGCAGCAGCCCGGACTTGGGCTTCTATGGCTACACCTTC. Amino acid sequence: CASSSPDLGFYGYTF.